Listed here are 31 T cell receptor beta chains from one sample, sequenced in a study of blood T cell repertoires in COVID-19 (dated by TCRdb to 2020 to 2021). Library preparation employed the immunoSEQ multiplex PCR assay. What TCRdb holds here is the immuneACCESS table cut down to in-frame rearrangements. Part of the clones is not present; checked against another copy, under half of the missing clones reflect an unresolved V gene, and the others are unexplained. The table for this sample lists 350,000 to 400,000 clones; around 87% of them were counted only once. Roughly 1.9% of the sample rests with the top ten. Sample: PBMCs or T cells enriched from blood (not recorded which). The receptors were sampled from a man aged 35 to 55 in a cohort exposed to, infected with or recovered from COVID-19 (not recorded which).

The CDR3 region is CASSWRDSQFF. DNA for the CDR3: TGTGCCAGCAGCTGGCGGGACAGTCAGTTCTTC. The chain employs TRBV5-4 and TRBJ2-1, with D perhaps TRBD1 (7 bases). Trimming stripped 3 bases from V and 13 bases from J, with 11 bases between. This CDR3 has 11 amino acids. Per germline, CDR1 SGHNT and CDR2 YYREEE (reference sequence).

In nucleotides, the CDR3 is TGCGCCAGCAGCCAAGGGACAGGGGTAACCGGGGAGCTGTTTTTT. This codes for CASSQGTGVTGELFF. The chain recombines TRBV4-1 with TRBJ2-2, with TRBD1 identical over 9 bases. The CDR3 runs 15 residues. J lost 5 bases, V lost 1 base, and 2 bases had no gene match. CDR1 and CDR2 (germline): MGHRA, YSYEKL.

The V and J genes are TRBV7-8 and TRBJ2-7; 8 bases agree with TRBD1. V gave up 3 bases and J gave up 3 bases; unmatched junction bases: 1. Germline lookup yields CDR1 SGHVS and CDR2 FQNEAQ. The CDR3 runs to 13 residues. CDR3 sequence (DNA): TGTGCCAGCAGCTTTGACAGGGGCTACGAGCAGTACTTC. It yields the protein CASSFDRGYEQYF.

This clone has a handful of counts. V usage is TRBV5-5 and J usage is TRBJ2-3, with 9 bases matching TRBD1. The CDR3 has 15 residues. The trim removed 0 bases at V and 6 bases at J, leaving 5 bases unmatched. CDR1 SGHKS and CDR2 YYEKEE come from the germline V gene (reference sequence). The CDR3: CASSLEQGARDTQYF. CDR3 in DNA: TGTGCCAGCAGCTTGGAACAGGGGGCACGGGATACGCAGTATTTT.

Comment on this clone: Other nucleotide sequences from this sample produce the same CDR3. The rearrangement uses TRBV30 and TRBJ1-1, with 11 bases fitting TRBD1. Germline CDR1 reads GTSNPN; CDR2 reads SVGIG (reference sequence). V gave up 4 bases and J gave up 5 bases; unmatched junction bases: 3. The CDR3 extends over 13 amino acids. This CDR3 reads CAWNGQGATEAFF. The CDR3 DNA reads TGTGCCTGGAACGGACAGGGGGCTACTGAAGCTTTCTTT.

The chain has TRBV27 and TRBJ2-7; 10 bases line up with TRBD1. Trimming at V came to 6 bases and at J to 3 bases, leaving 8 bases not matched to a gene. The CDR3 extends over 15 amino acids. Germline assignment: CDR1 MNHEY and CDR2 SMNVEV (reference sequence). The CDR3 protein is CASSPAGTGVYEQYF. The CDR3 coding sequence is TGTGCCAGCAGCCCAGCCGGGACAGGGGTCTACGAGCAGTACTTC.

The CDR3 sequence is CASSPDRQASYEQYF. For the CDR3, the DNA is TGCGCCAGCAGCCCGGACAGGCAGGCCTCCTACGAGCAGTACTTC. J is TRBJ2-7 and V is TRBV5-1, with 7 bases matching TRBD1. V trimming: 4 bases; J trimming: 0 bases; junction bases outside the gene matches: 7. Germline assignment: CDR1 SGHRS and CDR2 YFSETQ. The CDR3 extends over 15 amino acids.

The chain combines TRBV3-1 (or the pseudogene TRBV3-2) with TRBJ2-1; TRBD2 is a possible D gene (5 bases). This CDR3 has 16 amino acids. Per germline, CDR1 LGHDT and CDR2 YNNKEL (reference sequence). Trimming stripped 1 base from V and 8 bases from J, with 18 bases between. For the CDR3, the DNA is TGTGCCAGCAGCCAAGTTCGAGGACTGTCTGCCGATGAGCAGTTCTTC. This sequence encodes CASSQVRGLSADEQFF.

V usage is TRBV7-6 and J usage is TRBJ2-3, with TRBD2 matching over 11 bases. Unmatched junction bases numbered 11, after V lost 5 bases and J lost 10 bases. The CDR3 extends over 15 amino acids. CDR1 and CDR2 (germline): SGHVS, FNYEAQ. The CDR3 DNA is TGTGCCAGCAGCCTAGATCCTAGCGGGAGGAACTCGCAGTATTTT. As protein: CASSLDPSGRNSQYF.

The chain carries TRBV27 and TRBJ2-7; TRBD2 matches at 7 bases. In germline, CDR1 is MNHEY, CDR2 SMNVEV (reference sequence). CDR3 length: 13 residues. V gave up 8 bases and J gave up 4 bases; unmatched junction bases: 8. The CDR3 nucleotides are TGTGCCAGCTCAATGCTAGCGGCGTACGAGCAGTACTTC. Amino acid sequence: CASSMLAAYEQYF.

This clone was picked up one time. This chain joins TRBV18 and TRBJ1-2; D is perhaps TRBD1 (6 bases). CDR3 length: 14 residues. V was trimmed by 3 bases and J by 4 bases, leaving 12 bases between them. Germline V gene sequence: CDR1 KGHSH, CDR2 LQKENI. CDR3 nucleotide sequence: TGTGCCAGCTCACCCGACGGACAGCTCTATGGCTACACCTTC. This translates into CASSPDGQLYGYTF.

The chain couples TRBV10-3 to TRBJ2-7; TRBD1 matches 9 bases. Looked up from germline, CDR1 is ENHRY and CDR2 is SYGVKD. V trimming: 10 bases; J trimming: 6 bases; junction bases outside the gene matches: 22. CDR3 length: 17 amino acids. CDR3 region: CATVFQDRGYASGEQYF. Written as DNA, the CDR3 is TGTGCCACCGTATTCCAGGACAGGGGCTATGCCTCCGGCGAGCAGTACTTC.

The chain couples TRBV10-1 to TRBJ1-2, with TRBD1 as a possible D gene (6 bases). CDR3 size: 14 residues. From germline, CDR1 is WNHNN and CDR2 SYGVQD (reference sequence). The V end was cut by 2 bases, the J end by 0 bases, with 7 bases between. The CDR3 protein is CASSEHRANYGYTF. CDR3 sequence (DNA): TGCGCCAGCAGTGAGCACAGGGCTAACTATGGCTACACCTTC.

This sequence joins TRBV5-1 and TRBJ2-2; a possible D gene is TRBD1 (5 bases). Germline V gives CDR1 SGHRS, CDR2 YFSETQ. The CDR3 loop spans 15 amino acids. Trimming shortened V by 0 bases and J by 4 bases, and 10 bases separated the two germline ends. CDR3 in DNA: TGCGCCAGCAGCTTGGGCGCAGGGATCACCGGGGAGCTGTTTTTT. It is translated as CASSLGAGITGELFF.

The V and J genes are TRBV7-7 and TRBJ2-2; 7 bases are shared with TRBD2. V gave up 5 bases and J gave up 7 bases; unmatched junction bases: 7. The germline V gene has CDR1 SSHAT and CDR2 FNYEAQ (reference sequence). The CDR3 covers 14 residues. CDR3 region: CASSLRESGGELFF. Written as DNA, the CDR3 is TGTGCCAGCAGCCTGCGGGAGTCCGGCGGGGAGCTGTTTTTT. Looking up the rest from reference TRBV7-7 and TRBJ2-2 gives the full variable domain: GAGVSQSPRYKVTKRGQDVTLRCDPISSHATLYWYQQALGQGPEFLTYFNYEAQPDKSGLPSDRFSAERPEGSISTLTIQRTEQRDSAMYRCASSLRESGGELFFGEGSRLTVL.

V is TRBV7-9 and J is TRBJ1-1, with a tentative D call TRBD1 (5 bases). The CDR3 consists of 13 residues. Looked up from germline, CDR1 is SEHNR and CDR2 is FQNEAQ (reference sequence). Trimming took off 6 bases at V and 2 bases at J, with 10 bases between the two ends. CDR3 residues: CASRGGGNTEAFF. CDR3 nucleotides: TGTGCCAGCAGGGGCGGGGGTAACACTGAAGCTTTCTTT. The whole variable domain, remainder taken from reference TRBV7-9 and TRBJ1-1, is DTGVSQNPRHKITKRGQNVTFRCDPISEHNRLYWYRQTLGQGPEFLTYFQNEAQLEKSRLLSDRFSAERPKGSFSTLEIQRTEQGDSAMYLCASRGGGNTEAFFGQGTRLTVV.

This sequence joins TRBV6-4 and TRBJ2-2, with TRBD2 matching over 7 bases. Germline CDR1 reads MRHNA; CDR2 reads SNTAGT. Trimming took 10 bases from V and 4 from J; bases not matched to a gene: 6. This CDR3 has 13 amino acids. The CDR3 sequence: CATSREATGELFF. The CDR3 DNA sequence: TGTGCCACTTCCCGGGAGGCCACCGGGGAGCTGTTTTTT.

V and J are TRBV15 and TRBJ1-1, with 8 bases matching TRBD1. This CDR3 has 15 residues. V shed 1 base, J shed 1 base, and the junction held 2 bases outside the gene matches. Germline-derived CDR1 and CDR2 are LNHNV and YYDKDF (reference sequence). The CDR3 nucleotides read TGTGCCACCAGCAGAGCCGGGACAGGGAACACTGAAGCTTTCTTT. Amino acid sequence: CATSRAGTGNTEAFF.

The genes are TRBV7-3 and TRBJ2-1; D may be TRBD2 (5 bases). V lost 0 bases to trimming and J lost 5 bases, with 11 bases between them. The length of the CDR3 is 15 residues. From germline, CDR1 is SGHTA and CDR2 FQGTGA. The CDR3 nucleotides are TGTGCCAGCAGCTTAACCGGACTCACCCACAATGAGCAGTTCTTC. Protein product: CASSLTGLTHNEQFF.

V usage is TRBV18 and J usage is TRBJ2-1; the match to TRBD2 covers 10 bases. V was clipped by 1 base and J by 10 bases; unmatched bases: 4. The CDR3 consists of 14 residues. Germline V gene data show CDR1 as KGHSH and CDR2 as LQKENI. The CDR3 region is CASSPLAGGEEQFF. The CDR3, as DNA: TGTGCCAGCTCACCACTAGCGGGAGGAGAGGAGCAGTTCTTC.

This chain links TRBV28 with TRBJ1-5; possible D gene TRBD1, 6 bases. The germline CDR1 and CDR2 sequences are MDHEN and SYDVKM. CDR3 size: 14 residues. V was clipped by 6 bases and J by 3 bases, with 12 bases between them. CDR3 region: CASRTTGNNQPQHF. The CDR3 DNA is TGTGCCAGCAGAACGACAGGAAACAATCAGCCCCAGCATTTT.

This chain connects TRBV5-4 to TRBJ2-7; no definite D call. Germline CDR1 SGHNT, CDR2 YYREEE (reference sequence). V gave up 0 bases and J gave up 3 bases, with 4 bases separating them. CDR3 length equals 12 residues. CDR3: CASSLDHYEQYF. DNA of the CDR3: TGTGCCAGCAGCTTGGATCACTACGAGCAGTACTTC.

The CDR3 DNA reads TGTGCCAGCAGTGTAGAACTAGCAAATGAGCAGTTCTTC. It yields the protein CASSVELANEQFF. The chain links TRBV2 to TRBJ2-1; D may be TRBD2 (6 bases). CDR3 length: 13 amino acids. The germline gives CDR1 SNHLY, CDR2 FYNNEI. Trimming took 4 bases from V and 7 from J, leaving 11 bases between them. The full variable domain, rest sourced from reference TRBV2 and TRBJ2-1, is EPEVTQTPSHQVTQMGQEVILRCVPISNHLYFYWYRQILGQKVEFLVSFYNNEISEKSEIFDDQFSVERPDGSNFTLKIRSTKLEDSAMYFCASSVELANEQFFGPGTRLTVL.

V usage is TRBV5-1 and J usage is TRBJ1-1, with D tentatively TRBD1 (6 bases). CDR1 and CDR2 from the germline V gene are SGHRS and YFSETQ. This CDR3 contains 16 residues. V lost 3 bases and J lost 0, with 15 bases in between. Here the CDR3 reads CASSSDWGGVNTEAFF. As DNA, the CDR3 is TGCGCCAGCAGCTCGGACTGGGGGGGCGTGAACACTGAAGCTTTCTTT. Looking up the rest from reference TRBV5-1 and TRBJ1-1 gives the full variable domain: KAGVTQTPRYLIKTRGQQVTLSCSPISGHRSVSWYQQTPGQGLQFLFEYFSETQRNKGNFPGRFSGRQFSNSRSEMNVSTLELGDSALYLCASSSDWGGVNTEAFFGQGTRLTVV.

V gene TRBV5-5 combines with J gene TRBJ2-7, with a possible D match to TRBD1 (6 bases). The V and J ends lost 4 bases and 0 bases respectively, with 11 bases between them. This CDR3 has 14 residues. Germline V gives CDR1 SGHKS, CDR2 YYEKEE (reference sequence). The CDR3 reads CASSDRFSSYEQYF. The DNA of the CDR3 is TGTGCCAGCAGCGACAGGTTTAGCTCCTACGAGCAGTACTTC.

This clone was seen just once. The chain links TRBV19 to TRBJ2-1, with TRBD2 matching 12 bases. Germline V gene sequence: CDR1 LNHDA, CDR2 SQIVND (reference sequence). Losses at the gene ends were 9 bases for V and 10 bases for J; bases not matched to a gene: 10. This CDR3 spans 14 amino acids. The CDR3 DNA is TGTGCCAGCGCCTGGACTAGCGGGGCCCACGAGCAGTTCTTC. It specifies CASAWTSGAHEQFF.

A single count supports this clone. The chain links TRBV4-2 to TRBJ1-1, with TRBD1 as a possible D gene (5 bases). The CDR3 length is 16 residues. V was pared by 0 bases and J by 4 bases, with 15 bases between. Per the germline V gene, CDR1 is LGHNA and CDR2 is YNFKEQ. CDR3 sequence reads: CASSQDRGPSGTEAFF. The DNA for the CDR3 is TGTGCCAGCAGCCAAGATAGGGGTCCCTCGGGCACTGAAGCTTTCTTT.

This rearrangement joins TRBV10-3 to TRBJ2-2; 12 bases are a match to TRBD1. Germline lookup yields CDR1 ENHRY and CDR2 SYGVKD. J lost 6 bases, V lost 6 bases, and 5 bases had no gene match. The CDR3 is 15 residues long. The CDR3 DNA sequence: TGTGCCATCAGAGCCGGGACAGGGGGCTCCGGGGAGCTGTTTTTT. This encodes CAIRAGTGGSGELFF.

J is TRBJ1-2 and V is TRBV6-5; D is ambiguous. Trimming took 2 bases from V and 2 from J, leaving 12 bases between them. Germline CDR1 MNHEY, CDR2 SVGAGI. This CDR3 has 15 amino acids. The CDR3 sequence is CASSYTREGNYGYTF. The DNA for the CDR3 is TGTGCCAGCAGTTACACCCGGGAAGGGAACTATGGCTACACCTTC.

This chain uses TRBV11-2 with TRBJ1-1, with 7 bases identical to TRBD1. J was trimmed by 0 bases and V by 6 bases; bases with no gene match: 7. Germline lookup yields CDR1 SGHAT and CDR2 FQNNGV. This CDR3 spans 15 amino acids. CDR3 sequence reads: CASRNRGALNTEAFF. Here the CDR3 DNA reads TGTGCCAGCAGAAACAGGGGTGCTCTGAACACTGAAGCTTTCTTT.

This chain uses TRBV27 with TRBJ1-2, with 8 bases identical to TRBD1. The germline V gene encodes CDR1 MNHEY and CDR2 SMNVEV (reference sequence). The CDR3 has 15 residues. J gave up 3 bases and V 4 bases, and 7 bases lay outside the gene matches. This CDR3 is CASSSRDRNYYGYTF. CDR3 nucleotides: TGTGCCAGCAGTTCCAGGGACAGGAATTACTATGGCTACACCTTC.